This T cell receptor (beta chain) was observed in a study of identical twins. Findings and caveats of the study: Twins' excess sharing was less marked for out-of-frame beta sequences. High-abundance cord blood beta clonotypes had fewer insertions; memory repertoires showed none.

Trimming cost V 6 bases and J 2 bases; bases outside gene matches: 9. Germline V lookup: CDR1 DFQATT, CDR2 SNEGSKA (reference sequence). CDR3 length: 15 residues. A universal primer site arose from template switching, and cDNA bore unique molecular identifiers. MiXCR, applied by TCRdb to the 5' RACE reads, yields one record per CDR3 protein. The sample yields just over 450,000 distinct CDR3 sequences, approximately 14% seen once. As to this clonotype: Its antigen is unknown.

The same sample was also used in a study of yellow fever vaccine responses in identical twins.

The sequenced material came from CD4+ T cells sorted from blood. The sequence was collected from a woman aged 18-30 years in good health. This chain links TRBV20-1 with TRBJ2-3; 9 nucleotides line up with TRBD1. CDR3 sequence (DNA): TGCAGTGCCGGAGGACAGGGGCACTACACAGATACGCAGTATTTT. Protein sequence: CSAGGQGHYTDTQYF.